These 30 T cell receptor beta chains share one sample of origin, sequenced in a study of blood T cell repertoires in COVID-19. Using immunoSEQ multiplex PCR, the repertoire was profiled, and TCRdb retains in-frame clones only, with some absent. The sample contains roughly 270,000 clones, roughly 85% of which appear only once. Material: peripheral blood. The origin of the receptors is a man in his fifties or sixties with active or convalescent COVID-19.

The gene calls are TRBV19 and TRBJ1-3; a possible D gene is TRBD1 (6 bases). Germline V lookup: CDR1 LNHDA, CDR2 SQIVND (reference sequence). The CDR3 has 15 amino acids. V was shortened by 8 bases and J by 0 bases, with 14 bases between the two germline ends. CDR3 DNA sequence: TGTGCCAGTTGTGGGGGGGGGCGCTCTGGAAACACCATATATTTT. This translates into CASCGGGRSGNTIYF.

The chain joins TRBV27 to TRBJ1-5; 8 bases line up with TRBD1. V lost 6 bases and J lost 4; bases outside the gene matches: 8. Per germline, CDR1 MNHEY and CDR2 SMNVEV (reference sequence). CDR3 length equals 15 residues. The CDR3 DNA reads as TGTGCCAGCAGAGCGGACAGGGCCGGAAATCAGCCCCAGCATTTT. Translating gives CASRADRAGNQPQHF.

This chain links TRBV2 with TRBJ1-2; a weak D match, TRBD1 (6 bases). V lost 6 bases to trimming and J lost 7 bases, with 15 bases between them. This CDR3 has 13 residues. The V gene's germline CDR1 is SNHLY and CDR2 FYNNEI. CDR3 bases: TGTGCCAGCAGGGAACAGGGACTAGGTGGCTACACCTTC. Translation gives CASREQGLGGYTF.

The genes are TRBV4-1 and TRBJ2-7, with 7 nucleotides matching TRBD2. There are 15 residues in the CDR3. V was pared by 5 bases and J by 0 bases, with 7 bases of the junction left unmatched. CDR1 MGHRA and CDR2 YSYEKL come from the germline V gene. Here the CDR3 DNA reads TGCGCCAGCAGCACCCCCGGGACTACCTCCTACGAGCAGTACTTC. Its protein product is CASSTPGTTSYEQYF.

The J gene is TRBJ2-2, the V gene TRBV3-1 (or the pseudogene TRBV3-2); weak D call: TRBD2 (6 bases). Germline CDR1 LGHDT, CDR2 YNNKEL (reference sequence). The ends were cut back, 6 bases at V and 10 bases at J, with 12 bases in the middle. The CDR3 extends over 12 amino acids. The CDR3 sequence is CASSGGQEELFF. In nucleotides, the CDR3 is TGTGCCAGCAGTGGAGGGCAGGAGGAGCTGTTTTTT.

This chain connects TRBV10-2 to TRBJ1-2; a weak D match, TRBD1 (6 bases). Germline V lookup: CDR1 WSHSY, CDR2 SAAADI. CDR3 length equals 13 residues. Trimming pared 4 bases from V and 4 bases from J, leaving 10 bases between. The DNA of the CDR3 is TGCGCCAGCAGTGCGGACAGCAGCTATGGCTACACCTTC. It is translated as CASSADSSYGYTF.

The chain uses TRBV7-2 and TRBJ2-5; TRBD1 might be the D (6 bases). Germline loops: CDR1 SGHTA, CDR2 FQGNSA. The CDR3 runs to 12 residues. Trimming left V 6 bases short and J 5 bases short, with 10 bases between. CDR3 loop: CASRGAGETQYF. As DNA, the CDR3 is TGTGCCAGCAGGGGGGCCGGGGAGACCCAGTACTTC.

This chain uses TRBV27 with TRBJ2-7, with D possibly matching TRBD1 (6 bases). V was shortened by 0 bases and J by 2 bases, with 14 bases between the two germline ends. The CDR3 sequence is 16 residues long. Germline CDR1 reads MNHEY; CDR2 reads SMNVEV (reference sequence). CDR3 residues: CASSLSQGHRAYEQYF. CDR3 nucleotides: TGTGCCAGCAGTTTATCGCAGGGACATAGGGCCTACGAGCAGTACTTC.

The V call is TRBV27, the J call TRBJ1-6; D might be TRBD1 (6 bases). Trimming stripped 4 bases from V and 8 bases from J, with 15 bases between. The CDR3 sequence is 15 residues long. Germline CDR1 is MNHEY and CDR2 is SMNVEV (reference sequence). CDR3 bases: TGTGCCAGCAGTTCGTACAGGGCGTTTGATTCACCCCTCCACTTT. The encoded protein is CASSSYRAFDSPLHF.

The chain is built from TRBV10-2 and TRBJ2-6; 9 bases are shared with TRBD1. V shed 9 bases and J 4 bases; nucleotides not matched to a gene: 4. The V gene's germline CDR1 is WSHSY and CDR2 SAAADI. The CDR3 has 14 amino acids. In DNA form, the CDR3 reads TGCGCCAGTACAGGGGGCGTAGGGGCCAACGTCCTGACTTTC. The encoded protein is CASTGGVGANVLTF.

The chain couples TRBV29-1 to TRBJ2-7, with D possibly being TRBD2 (5 bases). V was trimmed by 1 base and J by 4 bases, leaving 11 bases between them. The germline V gene has CDR1 SQVTM and CDR2 ANQGSEA. The CDR3 loop spans 13 amino acids. This CDR3 is CSVEAGMTYEQYF. CDR3 in DNA: TGCAGCGTTGAAGCGGGAATGACATACGAGCAGTACTTC.

This clone was detected a few times. The V call is TRBV30, the J call TRBJ1-6; tentatively, D is TRBD1 (5 bases). Germline V gene lookup returns CDR1 GTSNPN and CDR2 SVGIG (reference sequence). Trimming stripped 0 bases from V and 9 bases from J, with 15 bases between. The CDR3 runs 15 residues. The CDR3 region has the DNA TGTGCCTGGAGTGTTGTGGCAGGGCCCGGTTCACCCCTCCACTTT. Translation: CAWSVVAGPGSPLHF.

This clone has a count of ten or more. This sequence joins TRBV18 and TRBJ1-6; D gene unclear. V was shortened by 3 bases and J by 8 bases, with 8 bases between the two germline ends. Germline-derived CDR1 and CDR2 are KGHSH and LQKENI. CDR3 length: 13 residues. The CDR3 is CASSPNRDSPLHF. As DNA, the CDR3 is TGTGCCAGCTCACCTAACAGAGATTCACCCCTCCACTTT.

V is TRBV3-1 (or the pseudogene TRBV3-2) and J is TRBJ2-7; 7 bases map to TRBD2. The CDR3 runs to 15 residues. CDR1 and CDR2 (germline): LGHDT, YNNKEL (reference sequence). V was pared by 4 bases and J by 2 bases, with 8 bases of the junction left unmatched. CDR3 protein: CASSPWRERAYEQYF. The DNA of the CDR3 is TGTGCCAGCAGCCCATGGCGGGAGCGGGCCTACGAGCAGTACTTC.

This clone turned up a few times. The V gene is TRBV11-3, the J gene TRBJ2-7, with TRBD2 matching over 9 bases. After removal of 5 bases from V and 5 bases from J, the junction contained 10 bases not matched to a gene. Germline lookup yields CDR1 SGHNT and CDR2 YENEEA. This CDR3 region has 15 residues. CDR3 amino acids: CASSPSSGSGDEQYF. The CDR3 DNA reads as TGTGCCAGCAGCCCAAGTAGCGGGAGTGGCGACGAGCAGTACTTC.

The chain uses TRBV19 and TRBJ1-6, with 8 bases fitting TRBD1. The CDR3 runs 15 residues. The V and J ends lost 8 bases and 5 bases, in that order; junction bases with no gene match: 8. Per germline, CDR1 LNHDA and CDR2 SQIVND (reference sequence). The CDR3 DNA follows: TGTGCCAGTGGAATATTGGGACAGGATAATTCACCCCTCCACTTT. Encoded protein: CASGILGQDNSPLHF.

About this clone itself: Other DNA sequences in the same sample also yield this CDR3. The chain employs TRBV12-3 or TRBV12-4 and TRBJ2-5; no definite D call. The CDR3 runs to 13 residues. V lost 3 bases and J 0 bases, leaving 5 bases between the germline ends. Here the CDR3 DNA reads TGTGCCAGCAGTTTGTCCTACCAAGAGACCCAGTACTTC. This sequence encodes CASSLSYQETQYF.

The chain has TRBV11-2 and TRBJ2-2; 7 bases fit TRBD2. The germline V gene has CDR1 SGHAT and CDR2 FQNNGV. The CDR3 runs to 17 residues. The V and J ends lost 5 bases and 2 bases, in that order; junction bases with no gene match: 11. This chain's CDR3 is CASSPERASGNTGELFF. CDR3 DNA: TGTGCCAGCAGCCCGGAGAGGGCTAGCGGTAACACCGGGGAGCTGTTTTTT.

V gene TRBV5-1 combines with J gene TRBJ1-1; the D is unclear. Germline CDR1 SGHRS, CDR2 YFSETQ. This CDR3 has 14 amino acids. Trimming took 1 base from V and 0 from J, leaving 7 bases between them. The CDR3 coding sequence is TGCGCCAGCAGCTTGAACACCGTGAACACTGAAGCTTTCTTT. As protein: CASSLNTVNTEAFF.

The chain combines TRBV6-6 with TRBJ2-1, with 9 bases that match TRBD2. Germline V lookup: CDR1 MNHNY, CDR2 SVGAGI (reference sequence). V trimming: 6 bases; J trimming: 3 bases; junction bases outside the gene matches: 3. This CDR3 comprises 14 residues. The CDR3 DNA reads TGTGCCAGCAGCCGCGGGGGGGACTACAATGAGCAGTTCTTC. Protein product: CASSRGGDYNEQFF.

The rearrangement joins TRBV5-4 to TRBJ1-2, with D maybe TRBD1 (5 bases). Between the trimmed V and J ends, which lost 0 bases and 2 bases, there was a span of 11 bases. The CDR3 is 15 residues long. Looked up from germline, CDR1 is SGHNT and CDR2 is YYREEE (reference sequence). The CDR3 reads CASSLGGAGNYGYTF. The DNA of the CDR3 is TGTGCCAGCAGCTTGGGAGGTGCAGGGAACTATGGCTACACCTTC.

V and J are TRBV18 and TRBJ2-3; no firm D call. This CDR3 has 13 amino acids. The germline V gene has CDR1 KGHSH and CDR2 LQKENI. Trimming pared 8 bases from V and 0 bases from J, leaving 9 bases between. CDR3 loop: CASSTSSTDTQYF. CDR3 nucleotides: TGTGCCAGCAGCACCTCTAGCACAGATACGCAGTATTTT.

The genes are TRBV5-7 and TRBJ1-3; TRBD1 matches 9 bases. TRBV5-7 is known as an ORF, though its function is uncertain. J gave up 4 bases and V 2 bases, and 7 bases lay outside the gene matches. The CDR3 has 16 residues. CDR3 loop: CASSFRDRVSGNTIYF. CDR3 sequence (DNA): TGTGCCAGCAGCTTTCGGGACAGGGTCTCCGGAAACACCATATATTTT.

This chain links TRBV25-1 with TRBJ1-2, with D possibly matching TRBD1 (5 bases). This CDR3 has 16 residues. CDR1 and CDR2 from the germline V gene are MGHDK and SYGVNS. V lost 5 bases and J lost 5, with 21 bases in between. DNA of the CDR3: TGTGCCAGCAGTAAAGGAGGACCGGACGGGGGATATGGCTACACCTTC. Protein: CASSKGGPDGGYGYTF.

The gene calls are TRBV5-1 and TRBJ2-2; 9 bases match TRBD1. The CDR3 consists of 15 residues. The V segment lost 6 bases and the J segment 5 bases; nucleotides outside the gene matches: 8. Per the germline V gene, CDR1 is SGHRS and CDR2 is YFSETQ. CDR3: CASNPAGQGTGELFF. CDR3 bases: TGCGCCAGCAATCCAGCAGGACAGGGGACCGGGGAGCTGTTTTTT.

V and J are TRBV2 and TRBJ2-1; 9 nucleotides agree with TRBD2. The V segment lost 7 bases and the J segment 0 bases; nucleotides outside the gene matches: 1. The CDR3 contains 14 residues. Germline V gives CDR1 SNHLY, CDR2 FYNNEI. CDR3 DNA sequence: TGTGCCAGCAATAGCGGGAGCTCCTACAATGAGCAGTTCTTC. Translating it yields CASNSGSSYNEQFF. Full variable domain (outside the CDR3, taken from reference TRBV2 and TRBJ2-1): EPEVTQTPSHQVTQMGQEVILRCVPISNHLYFYWYRQILGQKVEFLVSFYNNEISEKSEIFDDQFSVERPDGSNFTLKIRSTKLEDSAMYFCASNSGSSYNEQFFGPGTRLTVL.

The chain links TRBV7-8 to TRBJ1-1; D not resolved. Trimming shortened V by 2 bases and J by 2 bases, and 15 bases separated the two germline ends. The CDR3 length is 16 residues. The germline gives CDR1 SGHVS, CDR2 FQNEAQ. CDR3 protein: CASSLPQRRPNTEAFF. Written as DNA, the CDR3 is TGTGCCAGCAGCTTACCTCAACGGAGGCCCAACACTGAAGCTTTCTTT.

V usage is TRBV27 and J usage is TRBJ2-2, with 9 positions matching TRBD1. Looked up from germline, CDR1 is MNHEY and CDR2 is SMNVEV (reference sequence). CDR3 size: 14 residues. The V segment lost 6 bases and the J segment 3 bases; nucleotides outside the gene matches: 2. This CDR3 is CASRDRGYTGELFF. CDR3 bases: TGTGCCAGCAGGGACAGGGGATACACCGGGGAGCTGTTTTTT.

This clone was recorded once. The chain has TRBV25-1 and TRBJ2-3; 8 bases align to TRBD2. The CDR3 is 16 residues long. The germline V gene encodes CDR1 MGHDK and CDR2 SYGVNS. V lost 0 bases and J lost 4; bases outside the gene matches: 6. For the CDR3, the DNA is TGTGCCAGCAGTGAATATACGGGAGGGGAGGCAGATACGCAGTATTTT. This encodes CASSEYTGGEADTQYF.

The genes are TRBV27 and TRBJ2-3, with D tentatively TRBD2 (7 bases). The CDR3 sequence is 14 residues long. The germline V and J ends were trimmed by 2 bases and 6 bases, with 12 bases remaining between them. Germline CDR1 MNHEY, CDR2 SMNVEV (reference sequence). The CDR3 region is CASSLLGGRDTQYF. In DNA form, the CDR3 reads TGTGCCAGCAGTTTACTCGGGGGGCGGGATACGCAGTATTTT.